This T cell receptor (beta chain) was observed in a study of blood T cells in healthy people across ages. The CDR3 spans 13 residues. The V gene end was trimmed by 8 bases and the J gene end by 6 bases; junction bases not matched to a gene: 10. CDR1 MNHEY and CDR2 SVGEGT come from the germline V gene. Sample-barcoded 5' priming and a J-beta primer mix drove a second PCR of about 6 to 11 cycles. Each cDNA molecule was tagged by a template-switch adaptor that had 12 random nucleotides. Sequencing yielded, for each sample, at least 3 million paired-end reads carrying CDR3. TCRdb ran MiXCR on the 5' RACE reads and lists one entry per CDR3 protein. Of roughly 800,000 distinct CDR3 sequences in the sample, about 37% are singletons; the top ten hold approximately 12%.

The genes are TRBV6-2 or TRBV6-3 and TRBJ2-7, with 7 bases lining up with TRBD1. The sample taken for sequencing was blood. The clonotype was recovered from a man aged 18 to 29 in good health. The CDR3 is CASGLRTGSEQYF. Here the CDR3 DNA reads TGTGCCAGCGGCCTAAGGACAGGAAGCGAGCAGTACTTC.